This TCR beta chain appears in the sequencing data of a study of cytomegalovirus exposure and HLA in healthy donors (dated by TCRdb to the late 2010s). In terms of the full investigation: An earlier analysis of 587 of the donors reported about 250 Gb of sequence data and more than 90 million unique TCR beta sequences from about 200 million T cells. An early release covering some 640 HLA-typed donors comprised approximately 300 gigabases of sequencing data and around 80 million unique TCR sequences. Of the approximately 400 genotyped donors, roughly 80% were placed in the genetic ancestry cluster associated with self-reported Caucasian donors. The study aimed to test whether signatures of past pathogen exposure could be identified by cataloging public T cell receptors. Using immunosequencing, the study profiled T cell repertoires from around 670 subjects and related those repertoires to cytomegalovirus serostatus. A separate validation cohort of approximately 130 different subjects was used in addition to the roughly 700-subject first cohort. To predict cytomegalovirus infection status, the study brought together high-throughput TCR immunosequencing, statistical association of individual TCRs with disease status, and machine learning. In a later analysis, previously published TCR beta repertoires from about 670 donors were re-analyzed and high-resolution HLA genotyping was added so that TCR occurrence patterns could be studied. The later analysis used no new phenotypic data to find candidate immune exposures, relying instead on TCR beta sequences and their occurrence across donors. An earlier analysis of nearly 600 of the donors applied high-throughput TCR beta sequencing to assess whether each TCR beta V gene segment acted as functional or pseudogenic. Donor age, sex, ethnicity and CMV serostatus were compiled alongside the repertoire data. A later genetic analysis used genome-wide SNP genotypes for about 65% of the roughly 670 donors, treating that subset as a discovery cohort. All discovery cohort repertoires had been generated on a single sequencing platform. HLA typing covered class I and class II loci at four-digit resolution. Typing coverage differed by locus: A, B, C, DRB1 and DQB1 were typed in about 620-640 donors, DQA1 in 522, DPA1 in approximately 610, and DPB1 in 400 to 490. Roughly 5 DR-DQ haplotypes were handled as single units for association and clustering, since linkage in the cohort was strong. Across some 400 genotyped donors of the cohort, an average of 235,054 unique TCR beta nucleotide sequences per donor were sequenced, and approximately 17% of those sequences were non-productive.

Libraries were constructed by the immunoSEQ multiplex PCR assay. For the multiplex PCR, a mixture combining 60 forward primers for TCR Vbeta segments and 13 reverse primers for TCR Jbeta segments was used. A multiplex PCR assay on genomic DNA amplified the CDR3 region of rearranged TCR beta genes. On the Illumina HiSeq System, the amplified TCR beta libraries were sequenced as 87-base-pair reads. Per the authors' processing: A later analysis counted some 74 million unique TCR beta chains across the 500 to 850 repertoires, and roughly 10 million of these chains were shared by at least two donors. Raw reads were error-corrected and collapsed into unique sequences with a nearest-neighbor algorithm that merged closely related sequences to remove PCR and sequencing errors. CDR3 sequences were aligned to IMGT reference sequences to assign V, D and J gene segments. For a sequence to be retained, a match of at least six nucleotides to both a V gene segment and a J gene segment was required. A rearrangement counted as productive if the CDR3 had no stop codons and remained in frame with V and J, and every other rearrangement counted as non-productive. Following IMGT convention, CDR3 was defined as the stretch from the second conserved V-encoded cysteine to the conserved J-encoded phenylalanine. Sequences without an unambiguous match to a single V gene segment were excluded from the earlier analysis of about 640 of the donors. An earlier analysis of a few hundred of the donors called V segments functional above 56.7% productive rearrangements and segregating when the between-donor standard deviation exceeded 5%. A statistical classification framework was built to diagnose cytomegalovirus status from the catalog of TCR beta chain sequences. In a later analysis, V and J genes were assigned by comparing TCR nucleotide sequences against IMGT/GENE-DB human TR gene sequences. In a later analysis, CDR3 sequences and most-parsimonious VDJ recombination scenarios were assigned using the TCRdist pipeline. In a later analysis, each TCR beta chain was defined by its CDR3 amino acid sequence together with its V-gene family, and reads without a unique V-gene family were excluded. In a later analysis, 500 to 700 highly shared, low-generation-probability nucleotide sequences were removed to address suspected cross-contamination and a sequencing artifact. In a later analysis, a clonal expansion index was calculated for each public chain from normalized within-repertoire ranks of inferred template counts. In a later analysis, generation probabilities were computed using a VDJ recombination model fitted to out-of-frame rearrangements, and the results were checked against IGoR. In a later analysis, TCR-TCR, TCR-HLA and TCR-CMV co-occurrence was scored with hypergeometric tests, and a repertoire-size bias correction was applied to TCR pairs. In a later analysis, false discovery rates were estimated by permuting HLA or CMV assignments 20 times. In a later analysis, co-occurring TCRs were grouped using DBSCAN, and TCRdist sequence similarity was added for clustering within HLA-allele-positive subsets. Repertoires with fewer than 30,000 or more than 120,000 public chains, plus five repertoires with anomalous nucleotide sharing, were excluded from co-occurrence clustering. TCRdb retrieved this table from immuneACCESS and kept in-frame rearrangements only. Not all clones are present; in checked studies, unresolved V genes account for under half, and no reason is known for the remainder. The V and J calls and clone size were taken over from that table, and D and trimming were inferred from the DNA. Present in this sample are approximately 120,000 clones, approximately 10% of which were seen just once. The ten largest clones add up to 4% to 5% of the sample.

The cohort consisted of 650 to 850 healthy bone marrow donors. At the time of sampling, all cohort members were nominally healthy, though unrecorded immune exposures were likely present. The donor was CMV seropositive and was included in the group of 250 to 300 seropositive cohort members. Every donor gave a peripheral blood sample, and the peripheral blood mononuclear cells from that sample were used for TCR beta sequencing. Genomic DNA was extracted from the blood cell samples with the Qiagen DNeasy Blood Extraction Kit. There are a few counts of this clone. What this receptor recognizes is not known. Base qualities are not provided; no much larger clone lies one nucleotide away. Overall study outcomes, separate from this receptor: The study listed 150 to 200 TCR beta chains as associated with cytomegalovirus. Over 15 rarely observed V segments, including chromosome 9 orphons, were excluded from the earlier analysis of approximately 500 of the donors because counts were too low. An earlier analysis of around 500 of the donors showed that most TCR beta V segments appeared in productive rearrangements either about 87% or about 30% of the time, which broadly matched IMGT annotations. A group of highly shared sequence variants was considered likely to be a technical artifact of the sequencing pipeline. Most TCR sequences were seen in very few donors, while some public TCRs were found in many individuals. Correlated functional status among segregating V segments might be attributable to linkage disequilibrium, but an unknown experimental factor could not be ruled out. The cohort was sequenced for TCR beta chains only, and without alpha or paired-chain data the features that could be detected were limited. In vitro tests confirmed that a few of the cytomegalovirus-associated TCR beta chains recognize cytomegalovirus antigens. At a false discovery rate of 0.05, a later analysis linked approximately 18,000 TCR beta sequences to specific HLA alleles. In a later genetic analysis, fewer N-insertions in productive TCRs were reported among donors in an Asian-associated ancestry cluster than the roughly 640-donor mean. Presence/absence analyses assumed roughly uniform sequencing depth across donors, an assumption that may not hold. In a later analysis, most CMV-associated TCR beta chains were found to appear HLA-restricted, with HLA associations seemingly driven largely by CMV exposure. In a later analysis, HLA-associated TCR beta chains were found to be more clonally expanded and to have lower generation probabilities than equally common non-associated chains. According to a later analysis, TCR association rates differed among HLA loci, with DRB1 alleles showing the most associated TCRs and HLA-C alleles showing the fewest. An association between a missense DCLRE1C variant and V-gene and J-gene trimming of TCR beta chains was found in a later genetic analysis and replicated in an independent cohort. A further reported finding was that TCR beta sequences accurately predicted the HLA-A and HLA-B alleles for most subjects in the first cohort. A later analysis reported that several top co-occurrence clusters appeared linked to parvovirus B19, influenza, CMV and Epstein-Barr virus. Because HLA typing was unavailable for some donors at each locus, only the typed subset was used in association tests. The 87-base-pair reads could not distinguish some IMGT-functional V segments, including TRBV6-2 and TRBV6-3, so those segments were excluded. The only immune exposure information available for the cohort was CMV serostatus. In both the original and validation cohorts, the classifier was reported to diagnose cytomegalovirus status with high specificity and sensitivity. When HLA alleles, especially DR and DQ, strongly co-occurred, TCR associations were difficult to assign to individual alleles. According to the authors, the approach could potentially be generalized to other disease states and immunological phenotypes.

Taken from cysteine to phenylalanine, the CDR3 has 15 residues. The kept DNA is CDR3 alone, 45 bases in frame from the first base. The germline V gene supplies CDR1 SNHLY and CDR2 FYNNEI. V lost 6 bases and J lost 2 bases, and the count of bases not matched to a germline gene is 6. The chain links TRBV2 with TRBJ2-3; 9 middle bases align to TRBD1. Sequencing was performed on PBMCs. This sequence originates from a woman aged 18-29 years in good health and CMV-seropositive. The bases read TGTGCCAGCAGGAAGACAGGGGGGGTCACAGATACGCAGTATTTT. The resulting protein is CASRKTGGVTDTQYF.